These 10 T cell receptor beta chains came from one sample sequenced in a study of blood T cell repertoires in COVID-19. Sequencing used immunoSEQ multiplex PCR; TCRdb keeps in-frame clones, though not all of them. This sample has roughly 79,000 clones, with more than 70% found just once. The sequencing sample was made of peripheral blood. The receptors stem from a man aged 55 to 70 with active or convalescent COVID-19.

This clone appeared a few times. The rearrangement uses TRBV6-6 and TRBJ2-3; 11 positions match TRBD2. The CDR3 covers 14 residues. Trimming took 7 bases from V and 4 from J; bases not matched to a gene: 4. CDR1 and CDR2 from the germline V gene are MNHNY and SVGAGI (reference sequence). The CDR3 nucleotides are TGTGCCAGCATCTTAGCGGGGGGGCCAGATACGCAGTATTTT. Translating gives CASILAGGPDTQYF.

The chain couples TRBV19 to TRBJ1-2, with D tentatively TRBD1 (6 bases). The CDR3 is 15 residues long. The V and J ends lost 4 bases and 0 bases respectively, with 12 bases between them. CDR1 is LNHDA and CDR2 is SQIVND in the germline V gene (reference sequence). In DNA, the CDR3 is TGTGCCAGTAGTACAGGACAGAATTCTAACTATGGCTACACCTTC. Amino acid sequence: CASSTGQNSNYGYTF.

This clone was seen many times. The chain employs TRBV15 and TRBJ2-5, with 7 positions matching TRBD2. Germline CDR1 LNHNV, CDR2 YYDKDF (reference sequence). With 3 bases clipped from V and 0 bases from J, the junction kept 7 bases outside the gene matches. The CDR3 runs to 16 residues. The CDR3 loop reads CATSSGLADYQETQYF. The CDR3 DNA is TGTGCCACCAGCAGTGGGCTAGCGGATTACCAAGAGACCCAGTACTTC.

The sample holds one count of this clone. V and J are TRBV7-9 and TRBJ1-6; D ambiguous. CDR3 size: 14 residues. Germline V gene lookup returns CDR1 SEHNR and CDR2 FQNEAQ (reference sequence). V was clipped by 0 bases and J by 10 bases, with 10 bases between them. The DNA of the CDR3 is TGTGCCAGCAGCTTAGCGGAGGGAGTATCACCCCTCCACTTT. Translated, it gives CASSLAEGVSPLHF.

The table lists this clone with a few counts. The rearrangement uses TRBV12-3 or TRBV12-4 and TRBJ1-5; D perhaps matches TRBD1 (5 bases). With 2 bases removed from V and 11 bases from J, the gap between germline ends came to 10 bases. CDR3 size: 12 residues. The CDR3 reads CASSLPDMTQHF. CDR3 coding DNA: TGTGCCAGCAGTTTACCGGACATGACCCAGCATTTT.

This sequence joins TRBV7-2 and TRBJ2-5; 7 bases agree with TRBD2. The CDR3 runs 14 residues. V shed 2 bases and J 2 bases; nucleotides not matched to a gene: 2. CDR1 is SGHTA and CDR2 is FQGNSA in the germline V gene. The chain's CDR3 is CASSLTGLQETQYF. Here the CDR3 DNA reads TGTGCCAGCAGCTTAACGGGACTACAAGAGACCCAGTACTTC.

This chain uses TRBV7-2 with TRBJ2-7, with 9 bases matching TRBD1. The germline gives CDR1 SGHTA, CDR2 FQGNSA. The CDR3 is 15 amino acids. The V segment lost 5 bases and the J segment 3 bases; nucleotides outside the gene matches: 8. CDR3 residues: CASSTTGQGIYEQYF. The CDR3 DNA follows: TGTGCCAGCAGCACAACGGGACAGGGAATCTACGAGCAGTACTTC.

The rearrangement uses TRBV7-9 and TRBJ2-7; TRBD1 aligns across 7 bases. The CDR3 contains 17 residues. The V and J ends lost 5 bases and 4 bases, in that order; junction bases with no gene match: 17. From germline, CDR1 is SEHNR and CDR2 FQNEAQ (reference sequence). The CDR3 loop reads CASSAPSLDREGYEQYF. CDR3 sequence (DNA): TGTGCCAGCAGCGCTCCTAGCCTTGACAGGGAAGGGTACGAGCAGTACTTC.

With regard to this clone: The junction departs from germline at one end; a sequencing error may be responsible. The chain combines TRBV7-7 with TRBJ2-7, with D possibly matching TRBD2 (6 bases). CDR1 and CDR2 (germline): SSHAT, FNYEAQ (reference sequence). CDR3 size: 13 residues. CDR3 region: CASSLAEGDEQYF. CDR3 DNA: TGTGCTAGCAGCTTAGCGGAAGGGGACGAGCAGTACTTC.

This chain links TRBV14 with TRBJ2-1; tentative D call: TRBD1 (6 bases). From germline, CDR1 is SGHDN and CDR2 FVKESK. The V end was cut by 0 bases, the J end by 4 bases, with 13 bases between. The CDR3 loop spans 16 amino acids. CDR3 loop: CASSQEMYQGYNEQFF. The CDR3 DNA follows: TGTGCCAGCAGCCAAGAGATGTACCAGGGGTACAATGAGCAGTTCTTC.